This is a list of T cell receptor beta chains from one sample in a study of blood T cell repertoires in COVID-19. Profiling relied on immunoSEQ multiplex PCR, and the TCRdb table lists in-frame clones only, not all of them. The sample has 250,000 to 400,000 clones, roughly 88% seen once; the top ten hold 1.5% to 2%. The sequencing input was peripheral blood. The receptors were gathered from a woman aged 25 to 39 with COVID-19, enrolled during active disease. CDR3s include the opening cysteine and the closing phenylalanine or tryptophan. The D gene is left open where the match is weak. Where a row states a size, it is once, few, many or the class of an expanded clone; other rows omit it.

size: NA
J: TRBJ2-5
V: TRBV6-2/TRBV6-3
D: NA
DNA: TGTGCCAGCAGTTACTCGAGACAGCCTGGGGAAGAGACCCAGTACTTC
CDR3: CASSYSRQPGEETQYF

size: NA
J: TRBJ1-1
V: TRBV7-9
D: NA
DNA: TGTGCCAGCAGATTCGCCAGTTCTGAAGCTTTCTTT
CDR3: CASRFASSEAFF

size: NA
J: TRBJ1-6
V: TRBV6-6
D: NA
DNA: TGTGCCGGTCGGAGGGGTAATTCACCCCTCCACTTT
CDR3: CAGRRGNSPLHF

size: NA
J: TRBJ1-2
V: TRBV6-5
D: TRBD1
DNA: TGTGCCAGCAGTACCCGACAGGGGGGCTACACCTTC
CDR3: CASSTRQGGYTF

size: few
J: TRBJ1-2
V: TRBV28
D: NA
DNA: TGTGCCACAGGGACCAGGGGTGGCTACACCTTC
CDR3: CATGTRGGYTF

size: NA
J: TRBJ2-2
V: TRBV6-5
D: NA
DNA: TGTGCCAGCAGTTACTCGTGGGACTTGAACACCGGGGAGCTGTTTTTT
CDR3: CASSYSWDLNTGELFF

size: NA
J: TRBJ1-2
V: TRBV6-2/TRBV6-3
D: TRBD1
DNA: TGTGCCAGCAGTTATCGCGGACAGGTGAATGGCTACACCTTC
CDR3: CASSYRGQVNGYTF

size: NA
J: TRBJ2-3
V: TRBV4-3
D: TRBD2
DNA: TGCGCCAGCAGCCAAAGCGGGGGGGCGGCAGATACGCAGTATTTT
CDR3: CASSQSGGAADTQYF

size: NA
J: TRBJ1-2
V: TRBV4-2
D: NA
DNA: TGTGCCAGCAGCCAAGCCGTGACAGAAGCTAACTATGGCTACACCTTC
CDR3: CASSQAVTEANYGYTF

size: NA
J: TRBJ1-5
V: TRBV7-8
D: NA
DNA: TGTGCCAGCAGCCCTGACAGTCGCAATCAGCCCCAGCATTTT
CDR3: CASSPDSRNQPQHF

size: NA
J: TRBJ2-3
V: TRBV29-1
D: TRBD2
DNA: TGCAGCGTTCTAGCGGGGGGCAAGGCAGATACGCAGTATTTT
CDR3: CSVLAGGKADTQYF

size: NA
J: TRBJ2-5
V: TRBV2
D: NA
DNA: TGTGCCAGCAGTAGGACAGATAAGTACCAAGAGACCCAGTACTTC
CDR3: CASSRTDKYQETQYF

size: NA
J: TRBJ1-6
V: TRBV11-2
D: TRBD1
DNA: TGTGCCAGCAGCTTGGGGACAGTTGGTTCACCCCTCCACTTT
CDR3: CASSLGTVGSPLHF

size: NA
J: TRBJ2-2
V: TRBV5-1
D: NA
DNA: TGCGCCAGCAGCGTCACAGAGTACACCGGGGAGCTGTTTTTT
CDR3: CASSVTEYTGELFF

size: NA
J: TRBJ1-6
V: TRBV7-9
D: NA
DNA: TGTGCCAGCAGCTCCGGAGGACCCCTCCACTTT
CDR3: CASSSGGPLHF

size: NA
J: TRBJ1-3
V: TRBV11-3
D: NA
DNA: TGTGCCAGCAGCAACCCAGGTCTTGGAAACACCATATATTTT
CDR3: CASSNPGLGNTIYF

size: NA
J: TRBJ2-5
V: TRBV30
D: TRBD1
DNA: TGTGCCTGGAGTGTACTAACAGGGGAAGAGACCCAGTACTTC
CDR3: CAWSVLTGEETQYF

size: NA
J: TRBJ1-3
V: TRBV19
D: NA
DNA: TGTGCCAGTAGTACATGGACAGATCCTGGAAACACCATATATTTT
CDR3: CASSTWTDPGNTIYF

size: NA
J: TRBJ2-7
V: TRBV2
D: NA
DNA: TGTGCCAGCATCACGGTCTTAGGGGGCTACGAGCAGTACTTC
CDR3: CASITVLGGYEQYF

size: NA
J: TRBJ2-3
V: TRBV6-5
D: NA
DNA: TGTGCCAGCAGGGACAGATTCACAGATACGCAGTATTTT
CDR3: CASRDRFTDTQYF

size: NA
J: TRBJ2-1
V: TRBV6-5
D: NA
DNA: TGTGCCAGCAGTTACACCAAAGGGGATGAGCAGTTCTTC
CDR3: CASSYTKGDEQFF

size: NA
J: TRBJ1-2
V: TRBV27
D: NA
DNA: TGTGCCAGCAGCTCACAGGGATCGTACTATGGCTACACCTTC
CDR3: CASSSQGSYYGYTF

size: NA
J: TRBJ1-2
V: TRBV29-1
D: NA
DNA: TGCAGCGCCGAGCCGGTGAATGACTACTATGGCTACACCTTC
CDR3: CSAEPVNDYYGYTF

size: NA
J: TRBJ1-1
V: TRBV6-5
D: NA
DNA: TGTGCCAACACGAGGGCTACGGGTAACACTGAAGCTTTCTTT
CDR3: CANTRATGNTEAFF

size: NA
J: TRBJ1-4
V: TRBV19
D: NA
DNA: TGTGCCAGTAGTACTTACAGGGCAGAGAGTAGTGAAAAACTGTTTTTT
CDR3: CASSTYRAESSEKLFF

size: NA
J: TRBJ2-4
V: TRBV4-1
D: NA
DNA: TGCGCCAGCAGCCAAGAACGGGGGTTTCCAAACATTCAGTACTTC
CDR3: CASSQERGFPNIQYF

size: NA
J: TRBJ1-2
V: TRBV2
D: NA
DNA: TGTGCCAGTTGCAGGGACTCCGCCTATGGCTACACCTTC
CDR3: CASCRDSAYGYTF

size: NA
J: TRBJ1-2
V: TRBV15
D: NA
DNA: TGTGCCACCAGCAGAGCGGGGGTTGGCTACACCTTC
CDR3: CATSRAGVGYTF